This entry describes one TCR beta chain. Germline assignment: CDR1 MNHNS and CDR2 SASEGT. V lost 1 base, J lost 1 base, and 15 bases lay in between. The CDR3 length is 17 residues. Extracted from the samples, RNA was reverse transcribed into cDNA to serve as the sequencing template. Libraries were prepared by immunoSEQ multiplex PCR; TCRdb keeps only in-frame clonotypes and omits some of them. Of 150,000 to 200,000 clones detected, around 54% appear once; the ten largest clones hold approximately 4.3%. The entry originates in a study of CD8+ T cells in alopecia areata. This clonotype was sampled from a human donor in good health. Sequencing used CD4+ T cells sorted from blood. The V gene is TRBV6-1, the J gene TRBJ2-3, with D perhaps matching TRBD2 (6 bases). CDR3 protein: CASSEVLVAVRTDTQYF. The CDR3, as DNA: TGTGCCAGCAGTGAAGTTTTGGTAGCGGTTCGCACAGATACGCAGTATTTT.